A single sample is the source of the 11 T cell receptor beta chains below, sequenced in a study of blood T cell repertoires in COVID-19. Produced via immunoSEQ multiplex PCR; TCRdb's table is partial and in-frame only. This sample has 200,000 to 250,000 clones; 84% occur once, and the top ten carry over 6%. Sequencing used peripheral blood. The receptors stem from a woman older than 75 with COVID-19, enrolled during active disease.

This chain uses TRBV18 with TRBJ2-2; no clear D. Germline V CDR1 and CDR2: KGHSH, LQKENI. V gave up 3 bases and J gave up 1 base, with 12 bases separating them. CDR3 length: 16 amino acids. CDR3 sequence: CASSPSQAGNTGELFF. In nucleotides, the CDR3 is TGTGCCAGCTCACCCAGTCAGGCCGGGAACACCGGGGAGCTGTTTTTT.

V usage is TRBV3-1 (or the pseudogene TRBV3-2) and J usage is TRBJ1-5; TRBD1 agrees at 8 bases. V dropped 1 base and J dropped 6; count of bases not matched to a gene: 8. This CDR3 region has 16 residues. CDR1 and CDR2 (germline): LGHDT, YNNKEL (reference sequence). CDR3 in amino acids: CASSQGPGGAGQPQHF. The CDR3 region has the DNA TGTGCCAGCAGCCAAGGTCCAGGGGGCGCTGGTCAGCCCCAGCATTTT.

This clone has a handful of counts. The chain is built from TRBV2 and TRBJ1-5; D not certain. Trimming removed 6 bases from V and 2 bases from J, with 8 bases in between. From germline, CDR1 is SNHLY and CDR2 FYNNEI. The CDR3 totals 13 residues. The chain's CDR3 is CASSGNGNQPQHF. The CDR3 DNA reads as TGTGCCAGCAGCGGGAACGGCAATCAGCCCCAGCATTTT.

The rearrangement links TRBV2 to TRBJ1-6; weak D call: TRBD1 (5 bases). The CDR3 sequence is 13 residues long. V lost 10 bases to trimming and J lost 4 bases, with 11 bases between them. The germline gives CDR1 SNHLY, CDR2 FYNNEI. CDR3 bases: TGTGCCATCGGACACCAATATAATTCACCCCTCCACTTT. This encodes CAIGHQYNSPLHF.

The chain recombines TRBV18 with TRBJ2-3, with 12 bases lining up with TRBD2. Per the germline V gene, CDR1 is KGHSH and CDR2 is LQKENI. The CDR3 runs 17 residues. Trimming cost V 1 base and J 0 bases; bases outside gene matches: 2. The CDR3 spells CASSPRLAGASTDTQYF. The CDR3 DNA is TGTGCCAGCTCACCACGACTAGCGGGAGCCAGCACAGATACGCAGTATTTT.

This sequence joins TRBV6-6 and TRBJ2-2, with TRBD1 matching 9 bases. The CDR3 loop spans 20 amino acids. V was pared by 6 bases and J by 5 bases, with 22 bases of the junction left unmatched. CDR1 is MNHNY and CDR2 is SVGAGI in the germline V gene (reference sequence). The DNA for the CDR3 is TGTGCCAGCAGCCCAGGCCGGGACAGGGTAGTCACAATAGTGACCGGGGAGCTGTTTTTT. This translates into CASSPGRDRVVTIVTGELFF.

This chain joins TRBV11-2 and TRBJ1-1; D ambiguous. V gave up 0 bases and J gave up 8 bases, with 10 bases separating them. Germline V CDR1 and CDR2: SGHAT, FQNNGV. The CDR3 runs to 13 residues. CDR3 nucleotide sequence: TGTGCCAGCAGCTTAGATCTGCAGGTCGAAGCTTTCTTT. The encoded protein is CASSLDLQVEAFF.

This clone appeared a few times. This chain links TRBV6-2 or TRBV6-3 with TRBJ1-2; D gene unclear. CDR1 MNHEY and CDR2 SVGEGT come from the germline V gene. CDR3 length equals 13 residues. Trimming removed 5 bases at V and 5 bases at J, with 12 bases between. The CDR3 DNA reads TGTGCCAGCAGTCAAGATGACATTTATGGCTACACCTTC. Its translation: CASSQDDIYGYTF.

This clone appeared a single time. The J gene is TRBJ2-2, the V gene TRBV6-5, with TRBD1 identical over 8 bases. V was pared by 4 bases and J by 0 bases, with 1 base of the junction left unmatched. Germline assignment: CDR1 MNHEY and CDR2 SVGAGI. CDR3 length: 15 amino acids. The CDR3 loop reads CASSSGQANTGELFF. DNA for the CDR3: TGTGCCAGCAGTTCGGGACAGGCGAACACCGGGGAGCTGTTTTTT.

This chain joins TRBV3-1 (or the pseudogene TRBV3-2) and TRBJ1-4; maybe TRBD1 (5 bases). Germline V gives CDR1 LGHDT, CDR2 YNNKEL (reference sequence). V was shortened by 2 bases and J by 7 bases, with 8 bases between the two germline ends. This CDR3 has 13 residues. The CDR3 DNA follows: TGTGCCAGCAGCCAAAGGGGCGTTGAAAAACTGTTTTTT. This sequence encodes CASSQRGVEKLFF.

This clone has just a few counts. This chain uses TRBV6-6 with TRBJ1-1, with 7 bases fitting TRBD1. V trimming: 5 bases; J trimming: 11 bases; junction bases outside the gene matches: 8. Germline CDR1 is MNHNY and CDR2 is SVGAGI (reference sequence). The CDR3 runs 12 residues. The CDR3 DNA reads as TGTGCCAGCAGTAATCGACAGGGTAGTGCTTTCTTT. Its translation is CASSNRQGSAFF.